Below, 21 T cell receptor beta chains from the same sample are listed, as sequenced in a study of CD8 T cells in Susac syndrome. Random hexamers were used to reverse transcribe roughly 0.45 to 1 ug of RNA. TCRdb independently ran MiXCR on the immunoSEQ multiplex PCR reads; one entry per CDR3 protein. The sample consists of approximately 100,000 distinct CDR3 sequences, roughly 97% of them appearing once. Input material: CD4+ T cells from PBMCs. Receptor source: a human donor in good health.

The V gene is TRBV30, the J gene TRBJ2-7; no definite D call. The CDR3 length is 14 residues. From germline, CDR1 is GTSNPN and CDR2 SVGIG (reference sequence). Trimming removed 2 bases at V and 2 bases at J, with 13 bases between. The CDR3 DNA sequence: TGTGCCTGGAGTCGCAACGGGCGGCCCTACGAGCAGTACTTC. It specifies CAWSRNGRPYEQYF.

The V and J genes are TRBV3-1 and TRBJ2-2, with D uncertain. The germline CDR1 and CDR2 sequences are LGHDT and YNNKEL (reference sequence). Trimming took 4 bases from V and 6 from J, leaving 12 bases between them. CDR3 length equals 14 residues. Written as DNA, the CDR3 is TGTGCCAGCAGCCTCCGTCACCTTTCCGGGGAGCTGTTTTTT. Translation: CASSLRHLSGELFF.

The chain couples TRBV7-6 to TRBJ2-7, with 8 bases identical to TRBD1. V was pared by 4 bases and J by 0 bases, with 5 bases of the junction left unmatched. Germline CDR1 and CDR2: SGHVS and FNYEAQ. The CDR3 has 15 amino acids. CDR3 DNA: TGTGCCAGCAGCTCAGGGGGCGCGGGCTCCTACGAGCAGTACTTC. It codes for CASSSGGAGSYEQYF.

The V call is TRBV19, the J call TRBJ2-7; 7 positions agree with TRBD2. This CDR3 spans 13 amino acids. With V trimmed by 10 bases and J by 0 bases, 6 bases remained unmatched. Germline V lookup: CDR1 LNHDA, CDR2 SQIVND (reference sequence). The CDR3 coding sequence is TGTGCCACGAGGGACTACCTCTCCTACGAGCAGTACTTC. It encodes CATRDYLSYEQYF.

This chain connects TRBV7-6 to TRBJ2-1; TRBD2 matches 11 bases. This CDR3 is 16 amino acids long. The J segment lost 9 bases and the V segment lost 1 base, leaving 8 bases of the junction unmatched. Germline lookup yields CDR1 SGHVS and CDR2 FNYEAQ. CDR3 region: CASSLVGTSGSTEQFF. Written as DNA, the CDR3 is TGTGCCAGCAGCTTAGTTGGAACTAGCGGGAGCACTGAGCAGTTCTTC. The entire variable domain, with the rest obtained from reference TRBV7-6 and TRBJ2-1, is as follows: GAGVSQSPRYKVTKRGQDVALRCDPISGHVSLYWYRQALGQGPEFLTYFNYEAQQDKSGLPNDRFSAERPEGSISTLTIQRTEQRDSAMYRCASSLVGTSGSTEQFFGPGTRLTVL.

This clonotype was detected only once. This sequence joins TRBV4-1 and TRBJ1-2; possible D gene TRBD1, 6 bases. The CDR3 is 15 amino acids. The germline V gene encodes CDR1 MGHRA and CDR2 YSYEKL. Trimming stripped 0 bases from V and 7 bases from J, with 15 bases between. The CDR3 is CASSQESLVTGGYTF. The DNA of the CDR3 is TGCGCCAGCAGCCAAGAAAGCCTAGTGACAGGTGGCTACACCTTC.

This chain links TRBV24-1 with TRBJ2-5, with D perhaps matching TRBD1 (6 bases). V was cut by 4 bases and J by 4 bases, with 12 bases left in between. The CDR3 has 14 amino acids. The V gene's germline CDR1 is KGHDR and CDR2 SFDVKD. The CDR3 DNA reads TGTGCCACCAGTGAGGGACACGTGAGAGAGACCCAGTACTTC. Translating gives CATSEGHVRETQYF.

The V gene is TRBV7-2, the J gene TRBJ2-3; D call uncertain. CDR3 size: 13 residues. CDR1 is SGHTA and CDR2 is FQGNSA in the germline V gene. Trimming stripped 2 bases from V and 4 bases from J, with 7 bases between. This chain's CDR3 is CASSLSLSDTQYF. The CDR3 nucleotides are TGTGCCAGCAGCTTAAGCCTCTCAGATACGCAGTATTTT.

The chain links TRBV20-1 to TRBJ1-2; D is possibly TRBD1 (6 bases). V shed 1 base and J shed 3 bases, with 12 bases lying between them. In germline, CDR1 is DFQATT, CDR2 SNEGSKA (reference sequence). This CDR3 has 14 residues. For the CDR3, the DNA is TGCAGTGCTAGAGTGGGGGCGGGTTACTATGGCTACACCTTC. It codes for CSARVGAGYYGYTF.

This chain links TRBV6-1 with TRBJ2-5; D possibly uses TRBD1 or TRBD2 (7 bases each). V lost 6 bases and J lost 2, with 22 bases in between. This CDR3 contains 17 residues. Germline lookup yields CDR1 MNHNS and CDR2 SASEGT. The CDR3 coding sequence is TGTGCCAGCAGCCCCTCAGGGAGGGGGCCGGGTCAAGAGACCCAGTACTTC. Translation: CASSPSGRGPGQETQYF.

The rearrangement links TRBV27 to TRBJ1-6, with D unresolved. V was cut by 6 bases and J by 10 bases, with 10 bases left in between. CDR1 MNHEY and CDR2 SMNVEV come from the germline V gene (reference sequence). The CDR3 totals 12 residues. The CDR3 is CASSETRSPLHF. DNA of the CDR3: TGTGCCAGCAGCGAAACGAGGTCACCCCTCCACTTT.

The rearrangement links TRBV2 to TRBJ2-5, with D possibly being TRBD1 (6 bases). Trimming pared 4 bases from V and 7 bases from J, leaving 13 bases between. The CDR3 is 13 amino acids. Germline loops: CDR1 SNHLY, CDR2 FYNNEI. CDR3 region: CASSVGAEGTQYF. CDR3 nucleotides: TGTGCCAGCAGTGTGGGGGCTGAGGGGACCCAGTACTTC.

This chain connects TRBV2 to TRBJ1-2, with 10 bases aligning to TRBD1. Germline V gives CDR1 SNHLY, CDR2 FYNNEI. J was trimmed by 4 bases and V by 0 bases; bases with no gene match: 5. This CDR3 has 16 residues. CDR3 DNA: TGTGCCAGCAGTGAAGCATTGGGACAGGGGACCTATGGCTACACCTTC. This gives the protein CASSEALGQGTYGYTF.

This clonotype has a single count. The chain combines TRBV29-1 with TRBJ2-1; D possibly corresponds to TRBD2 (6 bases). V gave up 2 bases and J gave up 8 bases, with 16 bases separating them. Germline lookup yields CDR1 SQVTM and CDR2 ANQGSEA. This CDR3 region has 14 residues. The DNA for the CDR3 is TGCAGCGTTGAAACCCCTCTAGCGATATATGAGCAGTTCTTC. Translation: CSVETPLAIYEQFF.

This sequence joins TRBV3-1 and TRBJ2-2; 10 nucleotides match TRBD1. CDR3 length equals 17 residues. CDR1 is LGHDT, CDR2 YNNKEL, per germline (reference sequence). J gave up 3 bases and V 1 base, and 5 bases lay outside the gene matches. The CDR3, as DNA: TGTGCCAGCAGCCAAGGAGGGACAGGGGTCCACACCGGGGAGCTGTTTTTT. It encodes CASSQGGTGVHTGELFF.

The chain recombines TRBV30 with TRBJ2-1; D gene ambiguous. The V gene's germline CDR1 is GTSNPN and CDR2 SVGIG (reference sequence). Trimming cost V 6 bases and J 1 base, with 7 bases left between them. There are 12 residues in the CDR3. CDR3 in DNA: TGTGCCTGCGGACGATCCTACAATGAGCAGTTCTTC. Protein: CACGRSYNEQFF. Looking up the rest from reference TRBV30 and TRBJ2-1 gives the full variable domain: SQTIHQWPATLVQPVGSPLSLECTVEGTSNPNLYWYRQAAGRGLQLLFYSVGIGQISSEVPQNLSASRPQDRQFILSSKKLLLSDSGFYLCACGRSYNEQFFGPGTRLTVL.

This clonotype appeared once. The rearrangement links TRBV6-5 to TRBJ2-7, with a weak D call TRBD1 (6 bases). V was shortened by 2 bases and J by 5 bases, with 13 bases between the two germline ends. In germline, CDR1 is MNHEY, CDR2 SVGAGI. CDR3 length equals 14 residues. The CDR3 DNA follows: TGTGCCAGCAGTTACGGTGGGGGCGTGAACGAGCAGTACTTC. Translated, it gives CASSYGGGVNEQYF.

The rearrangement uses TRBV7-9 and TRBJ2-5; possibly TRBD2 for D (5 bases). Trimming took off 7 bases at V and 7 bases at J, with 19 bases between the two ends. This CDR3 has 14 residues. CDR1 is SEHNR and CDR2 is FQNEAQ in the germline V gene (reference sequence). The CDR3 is CASTRAERAGTQYF. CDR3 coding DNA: TGTGCCAGCACCCGAGCTGAGAGGGCCGGGACCCAGTACTTC.

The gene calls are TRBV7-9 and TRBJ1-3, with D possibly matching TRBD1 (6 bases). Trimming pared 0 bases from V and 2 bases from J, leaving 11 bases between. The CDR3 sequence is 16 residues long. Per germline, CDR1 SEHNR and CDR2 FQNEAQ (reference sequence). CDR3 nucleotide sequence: TGTGCCAGCAGCTTAGCTGCCGGACAGCCTGGAAACACCATATATTTT. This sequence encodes CASSLAAGQPGNTIYF. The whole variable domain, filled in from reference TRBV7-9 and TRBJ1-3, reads DTGVSQNPRHKITKRGQNVTFRCDPISEHNRLYWYRQTLGQGPEFLTYFQNEAQLEKSRLLSDRFSAERPKGSFSTLEIQRTEQGDSAMYLCASSLAAGQPGNTIYFGEGSWLTVV.

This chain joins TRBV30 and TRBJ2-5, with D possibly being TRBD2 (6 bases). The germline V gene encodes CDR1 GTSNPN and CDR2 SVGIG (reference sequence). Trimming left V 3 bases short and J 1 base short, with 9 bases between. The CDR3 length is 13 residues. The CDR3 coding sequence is TGTGCCTGGAGCCGGGACTTCCAAGAGACCCAGTACTTC. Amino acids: CAWSRDFQETQYF.

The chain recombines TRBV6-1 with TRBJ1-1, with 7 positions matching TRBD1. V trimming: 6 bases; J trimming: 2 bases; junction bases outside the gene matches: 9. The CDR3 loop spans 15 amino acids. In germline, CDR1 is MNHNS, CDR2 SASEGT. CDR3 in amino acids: CASRLPGQTNTEAFF. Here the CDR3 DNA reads TGTGCCAGCAGGCTACCGGGACAGACTAACACTGAAGCTTTCTTT.